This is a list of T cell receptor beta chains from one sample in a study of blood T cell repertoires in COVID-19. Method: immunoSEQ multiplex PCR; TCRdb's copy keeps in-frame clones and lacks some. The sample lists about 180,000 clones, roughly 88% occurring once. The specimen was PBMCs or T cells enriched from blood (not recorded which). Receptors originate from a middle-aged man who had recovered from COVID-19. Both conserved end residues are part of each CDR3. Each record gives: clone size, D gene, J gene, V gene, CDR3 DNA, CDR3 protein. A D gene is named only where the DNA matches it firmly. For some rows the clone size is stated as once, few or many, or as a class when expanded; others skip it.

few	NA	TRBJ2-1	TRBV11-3	TGTGCCAGCAGCTTAGGGGCAAACAATGAGCAGTTCTTC	CASSLGANNEQFF
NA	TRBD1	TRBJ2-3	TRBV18	TGTGCCAGCTCACCAGCGACAGGGAGCACAGATACGCAGTATTTT	CASSPATGSTDTQYF
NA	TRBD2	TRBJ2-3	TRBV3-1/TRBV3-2	TGTGCCAGCAGGGGACTAGCGGGCCGCACAGATACGCAGTATTTT	CASRGLAGRTDTQYF
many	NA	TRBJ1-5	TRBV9	TGTGCCAGCAGCGTCTCGGGGGATAGCAATCAGCCCCAGCATTTT	CASSVSGDSNQPQHF
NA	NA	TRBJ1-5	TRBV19	TGTGCCAGTAGTATTTGGGGACTCCTGCAGCCCCAGCATTTT	CASSIWGLLQPQHF
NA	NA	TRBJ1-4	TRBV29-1	TGCAGCGTTGAAGATCGGAACAGCGGTGAAAAACTGTTTTTT	CSVEDRNSGEKLFF
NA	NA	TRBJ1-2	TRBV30	TGTGCCCGAATCGGGGGCTATGGCTACACCTTC	CARIGGYGYTF
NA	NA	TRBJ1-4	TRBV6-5	TGTGCCAGCAGTTACTCGATAACCGGAGGGCAAAAACTGTTTTTT	CASSYSITGGQKLFF
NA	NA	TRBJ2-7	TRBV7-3	TGTGCCAGCAGCTTGGCTGGACGGACGGAGGTGCAGTACTTC	CASSLAGRTEVQYF
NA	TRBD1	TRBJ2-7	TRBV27	TGTGCCAGCAGCCCCGGGACAGACGCGCTCTACGAGCAGTACTTC	CASSPGTDALYEQYF
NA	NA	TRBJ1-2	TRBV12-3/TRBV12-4	TGTGCCAGCAGTCGACAGGAAAACTATGGCTACACCTTC	CASSRQENYGYTF
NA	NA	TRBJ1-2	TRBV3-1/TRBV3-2	TGTGCCAGCAGCCCTCCCACAGGGTTTGGGTATGGCTACACCTTC	CASSPPTGFGYGYTF
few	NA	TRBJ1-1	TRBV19	TGTGCCAGCGAGGGAAGAATGGTGGGCACTGAAGCTTTCTTT	CASEGRMVGTEAFF
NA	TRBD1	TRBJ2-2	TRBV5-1	TGCGCCAGCAGTCGGACAGGGCGGGACACCGGGGAGCTGTTTTTT	CASSRTGRDTGELFF
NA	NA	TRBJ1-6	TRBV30	TGTGCCTGGACGTGGGGGGGGGATTCACCCCTCCACTTT	CAWTWGGDSPLHF
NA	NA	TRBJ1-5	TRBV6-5	TGTGCCAGCAGGGAGAGTGCATATCAGCCCCAGCATTTT	CASRESAYQPQHF
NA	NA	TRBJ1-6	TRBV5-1	TGCGCCAGCAGCGCGGACAGTTCCCAGCCACCCCTCCACTTT	CASSADSSQPPLHF
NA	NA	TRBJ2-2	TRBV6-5	TGTGCCAGCAGGGCTATGGGACATGCTACCGGGGAGCTGTTTTTT	CASRAMGHATGELFF
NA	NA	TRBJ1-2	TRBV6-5	TGTGCCAGCACCATGAGCAGGGGCGGGTATGGCTACACCTTC	CASTMSRGGYGYTF
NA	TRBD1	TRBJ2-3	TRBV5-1	TGCGCCAGCAGCCAGGACAGGGCTAGCACAGATACGCAGTATTTT	CASSQDRASTDTQYF
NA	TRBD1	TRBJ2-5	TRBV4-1	TGCGCCAGCAGCCAAAAGGACAGGGGTCAAGAGACCCAGTACTTC	CASSQKDRGQETQYF
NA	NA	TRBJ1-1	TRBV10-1	TGCGCCAGCAGTGATCCGCGGGGGTTGAACACTGAAGCTTTCTTT	CASSDPRGLNTEAFF
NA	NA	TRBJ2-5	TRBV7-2	TGTGCCAGCAGCCCCCTCGAGACCCAGTACTTC	CASSPLETQYF
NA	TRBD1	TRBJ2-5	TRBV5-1	TGCGCCAGCAGCCCGCCCCCCAGGACAGGGGTGGAGACCCAGTACTTC	CASSPPPRTGVETQYF
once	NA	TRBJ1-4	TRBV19	TGTGCCAGTAGCCGGGAGATCCGGGAAAAACTGTTTTTT	CASSREIREKLFF
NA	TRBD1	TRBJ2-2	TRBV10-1	TGCGCCAGCAGGTCGGGACAGGTGAACACCGGGGAGCTGTTTTTT	CASRSGQVNTGELFF
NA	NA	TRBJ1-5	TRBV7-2	TGTGCCAGCAGCTTAGTGGGACTTAGCGATCAGCCCCAGCATTTT	CASSLVGLSDQPQHF
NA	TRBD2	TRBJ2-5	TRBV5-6	TGTGCCAGCAGCCCGCGGCGGGGGGCGTACATGACCCAGTACTTC	CASSPRRGAYMTQYF
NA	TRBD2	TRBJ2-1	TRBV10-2	TGCGCCAGCCTAGAAGCGGGGGGGCACAATGAGCAGTTCTTC	CASLEAGGHNEQFF
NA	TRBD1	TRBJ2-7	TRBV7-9	TGTGCCAGCAGTGGACAGGGTTACGAGCAGTACTTC	CASSGQGYEQYF
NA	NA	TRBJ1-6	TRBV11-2	TGTGCCAGCAGCTACAGGGATCCTCGCTCCTATAATTCACCCCTCCACTTT	CASSYRDPRSYNSPLHF
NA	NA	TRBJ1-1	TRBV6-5	TGTGCCAGCCAACTATTAGTAGCTAGCGGGACTGAAGCTTTCTTT	CASQLLVASGTEAFF
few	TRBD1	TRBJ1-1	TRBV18	TGTGCCAGCTCACCACCGAAACAGGGGGTTCTCACTGAAGCTTTCTTT	CASSPPKQGVLTEAFF
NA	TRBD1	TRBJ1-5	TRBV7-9	TGTGCCAGCAGCTTAGAAGGGGGCAGTCAGCCCCAGCATTTT	CASSLEGGSQPQHF
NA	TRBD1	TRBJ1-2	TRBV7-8	TGTGCCAGCAGCTTACCGTTCGGGACAGGGGCTGGCTACACCTTC	CASSLPFGTGAGYTF
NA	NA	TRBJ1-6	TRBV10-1	TGCGCCAGCAGTAGTGAAGGGGCCCTTCACTTT	CASSSEGALHF
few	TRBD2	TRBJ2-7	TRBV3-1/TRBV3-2	TGTGCCAGCAGCCGCGTGACTAGCGCGGGGAATTCCTACGAGCAGTACTTC	CASSRVTSAGNSYEQYF
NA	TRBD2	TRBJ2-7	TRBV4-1	TGCGCCAGCAGCCACCCGGGGCTAGCGGGGGCCGTAACGCCATCCTACGAGCAGTACTTC	CASSHPGLAGAVTPSYEQYF
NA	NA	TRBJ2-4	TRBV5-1	TGCGCCAGCAGCTCGGAAGGGGTTCAGTACTTC	CASSSEGVQYF
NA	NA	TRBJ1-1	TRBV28	TGTGCCAGCAGTTCAACAGGGCTATTAGATGCTTTCTTT	CASSSTGLLDAFF
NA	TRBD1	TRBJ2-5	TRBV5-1	TGCGCCAGCAGCGGGGGCAGGGGGCAAGAGACCCAGTACTTC	CASSGGRGQETQYF
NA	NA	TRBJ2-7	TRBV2	TGTGCCAGCAGTGATCGTCTCTCCTACGAGCAGTACTTC	CASSDRLSYEQYF
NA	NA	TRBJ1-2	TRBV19	TGTGCCAGTAGACAAAGACAGGAATTGTTTGGCTACACCTTC	CASRQRQELFGYTF
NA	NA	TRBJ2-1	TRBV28	TGTGCCAGCACTTCAGGGGACCATGAGCAGTTCTTC	CASTSGDHEQFF
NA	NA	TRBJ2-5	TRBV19	TGTGCCAGTAGTAGCATCACAGGGAGTGTTGTGGAGACCCAGTACTTC	CASSSITGSVVETQYF